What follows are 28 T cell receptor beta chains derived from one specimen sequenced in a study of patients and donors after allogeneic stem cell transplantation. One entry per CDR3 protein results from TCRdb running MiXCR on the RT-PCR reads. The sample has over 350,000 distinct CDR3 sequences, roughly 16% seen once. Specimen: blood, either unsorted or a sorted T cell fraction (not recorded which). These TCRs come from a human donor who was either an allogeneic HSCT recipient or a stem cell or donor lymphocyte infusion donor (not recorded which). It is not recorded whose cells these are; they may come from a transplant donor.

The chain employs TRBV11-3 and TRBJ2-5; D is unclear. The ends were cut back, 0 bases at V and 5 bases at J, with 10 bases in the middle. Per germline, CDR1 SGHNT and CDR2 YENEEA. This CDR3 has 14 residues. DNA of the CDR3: TGTGCCAGCAGCTTAGAGGGATCGAGGGAGACCCAGTACTTC. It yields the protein CASSLEGSRETQYF.

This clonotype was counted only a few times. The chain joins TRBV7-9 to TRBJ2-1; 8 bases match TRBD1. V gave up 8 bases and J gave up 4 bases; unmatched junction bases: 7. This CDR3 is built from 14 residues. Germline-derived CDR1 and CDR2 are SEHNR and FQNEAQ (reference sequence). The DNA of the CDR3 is TGTGCCAGCTTGGGGCAGGGGGCTTACAATGAGCAGTTCTTC. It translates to CASLGQGAYNEQFF.

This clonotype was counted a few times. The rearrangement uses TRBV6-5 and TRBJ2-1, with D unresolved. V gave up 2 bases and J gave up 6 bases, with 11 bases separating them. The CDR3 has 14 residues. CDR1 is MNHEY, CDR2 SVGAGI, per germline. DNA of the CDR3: TGTGCCAGCAGTTACCTCCCCCTCGCCAATGAGCAGTTCTTC. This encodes CASSYLPLANEQFF.

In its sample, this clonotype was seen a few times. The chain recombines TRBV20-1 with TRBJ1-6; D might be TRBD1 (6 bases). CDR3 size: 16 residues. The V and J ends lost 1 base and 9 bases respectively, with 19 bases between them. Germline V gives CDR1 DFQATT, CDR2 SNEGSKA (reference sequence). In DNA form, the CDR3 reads TGCAGTGCTAGAGTTGGGGGTGTGGGGGCAAGTTCACCCCTCCACTTT. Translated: CSARVGGVGASSPLHF.

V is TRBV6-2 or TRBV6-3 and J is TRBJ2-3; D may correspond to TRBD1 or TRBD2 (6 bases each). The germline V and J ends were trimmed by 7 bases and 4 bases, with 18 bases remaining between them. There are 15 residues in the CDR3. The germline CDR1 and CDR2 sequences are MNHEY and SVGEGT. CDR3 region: CASKGGSLGADTQYF. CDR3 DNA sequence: TGTGCCAGCAAGGGGGGTTCCCTAGGCGCAGATACGCAGTATTTT.

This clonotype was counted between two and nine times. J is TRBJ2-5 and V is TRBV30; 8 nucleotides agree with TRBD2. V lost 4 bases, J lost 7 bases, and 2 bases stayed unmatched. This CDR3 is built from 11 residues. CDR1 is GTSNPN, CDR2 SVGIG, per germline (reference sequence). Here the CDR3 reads CAWTGGGTQYF. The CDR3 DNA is TGTGCCTGGACCGGGGGGGGGACCCAGTACTTC.

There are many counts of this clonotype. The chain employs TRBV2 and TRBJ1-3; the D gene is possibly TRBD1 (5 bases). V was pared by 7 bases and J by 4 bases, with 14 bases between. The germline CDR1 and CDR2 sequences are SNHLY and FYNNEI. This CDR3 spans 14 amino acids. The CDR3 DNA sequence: TGTGCCAGCATCAGGGAGCCACGAGGAAACACCATATATTTT. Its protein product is CASIREPRGNTIYF.

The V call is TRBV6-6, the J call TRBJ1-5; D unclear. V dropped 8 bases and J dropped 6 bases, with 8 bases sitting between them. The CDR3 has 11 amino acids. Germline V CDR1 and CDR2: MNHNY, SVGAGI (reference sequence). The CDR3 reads CASSGSQPQHF. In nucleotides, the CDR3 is TGTGCCAGCTCCGGAAGTCAGCCCCAGCATTTT.

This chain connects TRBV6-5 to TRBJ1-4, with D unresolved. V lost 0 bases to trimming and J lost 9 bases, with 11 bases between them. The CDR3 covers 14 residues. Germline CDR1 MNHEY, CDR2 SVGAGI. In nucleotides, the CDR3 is TGTGCCAGCAGTTACTCCGGGAAGAGAAAAAAACTGTTTTTT. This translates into CASSYSGKRKKLFF.

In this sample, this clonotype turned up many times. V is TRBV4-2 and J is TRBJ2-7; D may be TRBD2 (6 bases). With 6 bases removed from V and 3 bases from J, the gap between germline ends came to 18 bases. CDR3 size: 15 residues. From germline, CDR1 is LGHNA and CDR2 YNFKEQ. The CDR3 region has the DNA TGTGCCAGCAGTGGGGGGAAATTGGGTGTCTACGAGCAGTACTTC. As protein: CASSGGKLGVYEQYF.

CDR3 residues: CASSKAGQRSNQPQHF. CDR3 bases: TGTGCCAGCAGCAAAGCGGGACAAAGGAGCAATCAGCCCCAGCATTTT. The rearrangement joins TRBV21-1 to TRBJ1-5; the table's D call TRBD1 went unverified against the DNA. TRBV21-1 is an annotated pseudogene. This CDR3 has 16 residues.

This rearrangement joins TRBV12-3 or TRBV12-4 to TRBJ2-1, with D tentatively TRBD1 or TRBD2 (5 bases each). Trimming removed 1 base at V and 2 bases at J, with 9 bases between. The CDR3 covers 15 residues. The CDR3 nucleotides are TGTGCCAGCAGTTTAGGGGGGATAACCTACAATGAGCAGTTCTTC. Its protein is CASSLGGITYNEQFF.

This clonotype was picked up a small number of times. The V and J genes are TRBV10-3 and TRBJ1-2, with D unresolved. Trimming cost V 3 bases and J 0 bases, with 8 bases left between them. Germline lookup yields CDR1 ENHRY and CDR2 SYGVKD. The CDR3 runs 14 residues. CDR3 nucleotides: TGTGCCATCAGTGAACGAATACCTAACTATGGCTACACCTTC. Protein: CAISERIPNYGYTF.

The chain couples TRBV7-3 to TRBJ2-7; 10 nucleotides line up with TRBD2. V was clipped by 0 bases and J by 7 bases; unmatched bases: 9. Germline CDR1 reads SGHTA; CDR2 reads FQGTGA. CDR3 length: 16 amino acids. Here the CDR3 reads CASSLTLPSGSGEQYF. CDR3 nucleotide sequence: TGTGCCAGCAGCTTAACGTTGCCTAGCGGGAGTGGGGAGCAGTACTTC.

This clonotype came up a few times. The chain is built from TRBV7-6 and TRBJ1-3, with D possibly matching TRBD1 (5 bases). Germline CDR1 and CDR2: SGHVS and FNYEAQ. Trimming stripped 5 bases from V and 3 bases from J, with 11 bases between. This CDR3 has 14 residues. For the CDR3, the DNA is TGTGCCAGCAGCCCCCGGGACTTTGGAAACACCATATATTTT. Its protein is CASSPRDFGNTIYF.

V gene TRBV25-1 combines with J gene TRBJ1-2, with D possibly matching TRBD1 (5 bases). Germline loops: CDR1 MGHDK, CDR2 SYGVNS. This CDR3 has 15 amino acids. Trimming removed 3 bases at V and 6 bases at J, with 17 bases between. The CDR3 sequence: CASSDRIGGEDGYTF. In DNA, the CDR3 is TGTGCCAGCAGTGACCGTATTGGGGGGGAGGATGGCTACACCTTC.

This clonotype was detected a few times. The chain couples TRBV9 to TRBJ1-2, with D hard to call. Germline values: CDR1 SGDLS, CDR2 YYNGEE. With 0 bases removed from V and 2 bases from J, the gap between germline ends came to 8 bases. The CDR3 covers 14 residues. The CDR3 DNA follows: TGTGCCAGCAGCGTAGATACGGTGAACTATGGCTACACCTTC. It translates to CASSVDTVNYGYTF.

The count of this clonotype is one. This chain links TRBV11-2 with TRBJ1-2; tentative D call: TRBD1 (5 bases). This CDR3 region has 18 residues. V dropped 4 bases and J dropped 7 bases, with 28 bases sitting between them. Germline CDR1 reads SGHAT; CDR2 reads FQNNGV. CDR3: CASSSWVEGPSSGSGYTF. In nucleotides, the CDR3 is TGTGCCAGCAGCTCCTGGGTGGAGGGGCCGAGCTCCGGGAGTGGCTACACCTTC.

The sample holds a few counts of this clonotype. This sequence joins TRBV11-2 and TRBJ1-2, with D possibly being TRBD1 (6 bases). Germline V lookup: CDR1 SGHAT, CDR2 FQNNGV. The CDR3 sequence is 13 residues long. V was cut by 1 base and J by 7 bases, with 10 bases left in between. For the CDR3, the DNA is TGTGCCAGCAGCTTAGTGAACAGGGCTGGCTACACCTTC. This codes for CASSLVNRAGYTF.

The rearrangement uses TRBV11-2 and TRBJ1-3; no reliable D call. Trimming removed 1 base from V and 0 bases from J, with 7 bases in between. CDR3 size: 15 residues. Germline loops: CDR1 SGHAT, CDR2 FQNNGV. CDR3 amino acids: CASSLVFGSGNTIYF. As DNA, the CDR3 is TGTGCCAGCAGCTTAGTGTTTGGCTCTGGAAACACCATATATTTT.

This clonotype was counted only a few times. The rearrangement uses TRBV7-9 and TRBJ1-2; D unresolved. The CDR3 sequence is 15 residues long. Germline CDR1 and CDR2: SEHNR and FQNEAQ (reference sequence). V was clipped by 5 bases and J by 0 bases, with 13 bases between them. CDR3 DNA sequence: TGTGCCAGCAGCGGACCGGGGTCGGCTAACTATGGCTACACCTTC. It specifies CASSGPGSANYGYTF.

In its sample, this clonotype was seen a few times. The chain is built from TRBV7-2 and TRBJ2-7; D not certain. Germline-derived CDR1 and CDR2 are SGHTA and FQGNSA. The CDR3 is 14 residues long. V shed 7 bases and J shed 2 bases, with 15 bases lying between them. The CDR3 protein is CASTPPRFPYEQYF. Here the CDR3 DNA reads TGTGCCAGCACCCCCCCCCGATTTCCCTACGAGCAGTACTTC.

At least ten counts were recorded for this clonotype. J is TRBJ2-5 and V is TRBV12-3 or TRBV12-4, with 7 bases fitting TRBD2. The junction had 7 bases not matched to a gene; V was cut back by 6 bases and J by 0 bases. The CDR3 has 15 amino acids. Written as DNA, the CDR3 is TGTGCCAGCAGCCCGATGGGGGGGTACCAAGAGACCCAGTACTTC. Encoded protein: CASSPMGGYQETQYF.

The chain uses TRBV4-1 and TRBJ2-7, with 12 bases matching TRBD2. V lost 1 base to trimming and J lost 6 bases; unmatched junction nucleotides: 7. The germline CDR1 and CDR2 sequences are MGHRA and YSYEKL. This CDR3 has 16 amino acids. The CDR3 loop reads CASSQGLASGRGEQYF. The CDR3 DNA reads TGCGCCAGCAGCCAAGGTTTGGCTAGCGGGAGGGGCGAGCAGTACTTC.

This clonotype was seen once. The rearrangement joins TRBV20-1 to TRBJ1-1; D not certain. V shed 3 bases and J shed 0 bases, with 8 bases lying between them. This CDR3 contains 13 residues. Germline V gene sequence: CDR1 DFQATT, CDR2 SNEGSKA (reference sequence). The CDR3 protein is CSASRKMNTEAFF. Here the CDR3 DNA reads TGCAGTGCTAGCCGGAAAATGAACACTGAAGCTTTCTTT.

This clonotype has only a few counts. The CDR3 is CATSDRKGTGYEQYF. In DNA form, the CDR3 reads TGTGCCACCAGTGATCGCAAGGGAACCGGCTACGAGCAGTACTTC. This chain links TRBV24-1 with TRBJ2-7; D gene ambiguous. Germline V gene lookup returns CDR1 KGHDR and CDR2 SFDVKD. V was trimmed by 3 bases and J by 3 bases, leaving 14 bases between them. The CDR3 has 15 amino acids.

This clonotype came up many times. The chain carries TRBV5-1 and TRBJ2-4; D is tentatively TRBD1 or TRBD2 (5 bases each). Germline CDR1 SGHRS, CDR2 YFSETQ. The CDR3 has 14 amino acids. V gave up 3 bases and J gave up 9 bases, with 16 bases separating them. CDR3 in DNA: TGCGCCAGCAGCTATCCTCGGTCTGGGGGCATTCAGTACTTC. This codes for CASSYPRSGGIQYF.

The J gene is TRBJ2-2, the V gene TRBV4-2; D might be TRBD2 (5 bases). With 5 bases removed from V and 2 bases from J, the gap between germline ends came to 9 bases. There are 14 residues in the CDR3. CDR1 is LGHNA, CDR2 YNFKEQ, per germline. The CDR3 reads CASSDTGNTGELFF. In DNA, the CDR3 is TGTGCCAGCAGCGATACGGGAAACACCGGGGAGCTGTTTTTT.